The entry below gives a single T cell receptor beta chain sequence along with its context. The antigen remains undetermined. V was cut by 11 bases and J by 1 base, with 14 bases left in between. The germline CDR1 and CDR2 sequences are MNHNY and SVGAGI (reference sequence). There are 13 residues in the CDR3. The source of the sample is a study of T-cell reconstitution after alpha-beta-depleted transplantation in children. Preparation of the TCRbeta library was carried out with unique molecular identifiers. TCRdb reanalysed the PCR reads using MiXCR and keeps one entry per CDR3 protein. The sample carries fewer than 750,000 distinct CDR3 sequences, approximately 22% recorded once. Study-wide results and limits: Reports say that about two months after transplant, the alpha-beta T cells came out of several hundred graft clones that had expanded. T-cell counts and diversity at one year post-transplant came mainly from newly produced T cells. The origin of high day-60 TCRbeta diversity in some patients lay in surviving recipient T cells and thymic progenitors.

This clonotype originated in a boy under two years old who had a stem cell transplant for acute myeloid leukemia, so the T cells may come from the graft donor. The gene calls are TRBV6-6 and TRBJ1-1, with D possibly being TRBD1 (6 bases). Sample: PBMCs, mostly from graft donor cells, taken 360 days after TCRalphabeta/CD19-depleted stem cell transplant. The CDR3 loop reads CAGMGQRNTEAFF. CDR3 in DNA: TGTGCCGGAATGGGACAAAGGAACACTGAAGCTTTCTTT.